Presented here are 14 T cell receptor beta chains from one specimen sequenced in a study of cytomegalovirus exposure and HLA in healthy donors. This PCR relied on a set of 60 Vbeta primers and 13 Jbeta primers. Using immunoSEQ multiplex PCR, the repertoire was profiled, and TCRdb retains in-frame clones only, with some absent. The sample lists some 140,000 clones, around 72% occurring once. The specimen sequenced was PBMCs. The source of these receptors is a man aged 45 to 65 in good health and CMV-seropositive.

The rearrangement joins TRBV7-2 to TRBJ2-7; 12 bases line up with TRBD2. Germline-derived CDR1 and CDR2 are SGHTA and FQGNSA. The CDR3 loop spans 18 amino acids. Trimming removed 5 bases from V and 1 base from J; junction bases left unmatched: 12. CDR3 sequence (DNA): TGTGCCAGCAGCCCGCGGACTAGCGGGACGGGGTGGTCCTACGAGCAGTACTTC. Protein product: CASSPRTSGTGWSYEQYF.

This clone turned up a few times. CDR3 protein: CASRRTTEAFF. CDR3 sequence (DNA): TGTGCCAGTAGGCGAACCACTGAAGCTTTCTTT. This chain uses TRBV19 with TRBJ1-1; D unclear. Looked up from germline, CDR1 is LNHDA and CDR2 is SQIVND (reference sequence). Trimming shortened V by 6 bases and J by 4 bases, and 6 bases separated the two germline ends. The CDR3 is 11 amino acids.

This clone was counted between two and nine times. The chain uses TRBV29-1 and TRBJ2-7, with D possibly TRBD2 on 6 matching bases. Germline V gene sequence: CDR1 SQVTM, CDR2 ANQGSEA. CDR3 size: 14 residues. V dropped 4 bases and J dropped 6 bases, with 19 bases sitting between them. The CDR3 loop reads CSVASGTSTGEQYF. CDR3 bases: TGCAGCGTTGCCTCCGGGACTTCCACCGGCGAGCAGTACTTC.

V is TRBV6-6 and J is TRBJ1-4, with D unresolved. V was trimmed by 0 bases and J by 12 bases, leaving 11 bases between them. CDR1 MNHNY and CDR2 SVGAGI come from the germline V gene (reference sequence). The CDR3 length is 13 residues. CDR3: CASSYSTVEELFF. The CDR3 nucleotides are TGTGCCAGCAGTTACTCTACGGTCGAAGAACTGTTTTTT.

CDR3 in DNA: TGTGCCAGCAGTGGGACAGGGGGCGAGGGGAGACATTTT. Translating it yields CASSGTGGEGRHF. This chain connects TRBV6-5 to TRBJ1-5, with 12 bases matching TRBD1. From germline, CDR1 is MNHEY and CDR2 SVGAGI. The ends lost 5 bases at V and 16 bases at J; junction bases unmatched: 9. This CDR3 comprises 13 residues.

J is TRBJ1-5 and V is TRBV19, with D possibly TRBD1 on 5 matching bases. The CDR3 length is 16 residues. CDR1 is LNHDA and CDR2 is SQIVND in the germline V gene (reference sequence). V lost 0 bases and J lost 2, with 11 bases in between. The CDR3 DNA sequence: TGTGCCAGTAGTATAGATGGACACGGAGGCAATCAGCCCCAGCATTTT. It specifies CASSIDGHGGNQPQHF.

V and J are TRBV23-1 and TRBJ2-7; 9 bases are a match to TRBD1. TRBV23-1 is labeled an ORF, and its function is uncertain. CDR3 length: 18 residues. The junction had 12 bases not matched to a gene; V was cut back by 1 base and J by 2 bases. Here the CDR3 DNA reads TGCGCCAGCAGTCAATTTCATACAGGGGGCACCCAACCCTACGAGCAGTACTTC. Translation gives CASSQFHTGGTQPYEQYF.

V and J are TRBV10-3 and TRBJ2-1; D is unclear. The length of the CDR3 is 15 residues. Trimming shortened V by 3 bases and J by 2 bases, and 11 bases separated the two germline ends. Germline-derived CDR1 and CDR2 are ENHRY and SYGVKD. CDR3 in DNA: TGTGCCATCAGTGACTTATCCACTGCCTACAATGAGCAGTTCTTC. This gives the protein CAISDLSTAYNEQFF.

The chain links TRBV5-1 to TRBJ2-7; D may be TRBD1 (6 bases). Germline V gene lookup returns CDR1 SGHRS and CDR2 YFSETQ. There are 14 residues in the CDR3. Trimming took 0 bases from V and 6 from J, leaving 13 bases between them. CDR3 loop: CASSLGDISSEQYF. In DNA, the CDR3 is TGCGCCAGCAGCTTGGGGGACATTTCGAGCGAGCAGTACTTC.

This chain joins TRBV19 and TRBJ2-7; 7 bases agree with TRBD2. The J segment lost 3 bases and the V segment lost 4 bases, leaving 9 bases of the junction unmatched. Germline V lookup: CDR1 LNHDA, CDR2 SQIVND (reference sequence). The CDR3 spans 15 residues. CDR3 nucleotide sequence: TGTGCCAGTAGTAAGGCGGCTAGCGGATACTACGAGCAGTACTTC. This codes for CASSKAASGYYEQYF.

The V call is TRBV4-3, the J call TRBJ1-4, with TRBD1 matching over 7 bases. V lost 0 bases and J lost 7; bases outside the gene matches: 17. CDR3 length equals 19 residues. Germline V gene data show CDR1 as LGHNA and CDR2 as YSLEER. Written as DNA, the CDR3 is TGCGCCAGCAGCCAAGATGAAAGGGGGCGCAAGGGTGAGTGTGAAAAACTGTTTTTT. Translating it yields CASSQDERGRKGECEKLFF.

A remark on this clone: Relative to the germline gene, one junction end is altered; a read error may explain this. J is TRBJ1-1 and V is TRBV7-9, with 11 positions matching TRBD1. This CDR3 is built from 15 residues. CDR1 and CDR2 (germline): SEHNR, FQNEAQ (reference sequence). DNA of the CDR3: TGTTCCAGCAGCTTAAGGACAGGGGGCCTCCGGGAAGCTTTCTTT. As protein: CSSSLRTGGLREAFF.

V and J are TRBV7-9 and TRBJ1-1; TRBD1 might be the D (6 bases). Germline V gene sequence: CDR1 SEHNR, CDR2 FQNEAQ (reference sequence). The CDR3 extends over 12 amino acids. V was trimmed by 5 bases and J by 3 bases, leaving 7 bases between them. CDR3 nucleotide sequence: TGTGCCAGCAGCCGACAGGACACTGAAGCTTTCTTT. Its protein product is CASSRQDTEAFF.

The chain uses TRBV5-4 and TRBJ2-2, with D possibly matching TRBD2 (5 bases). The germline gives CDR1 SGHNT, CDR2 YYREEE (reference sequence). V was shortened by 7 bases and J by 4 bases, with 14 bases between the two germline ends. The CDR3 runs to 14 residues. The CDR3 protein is CASRSGKVTGELFF. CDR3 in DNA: TGTGCCAGCCGGTCCGGGAAAGTCACCGGGGAGCTGTTTTTT.